These 14 T cell receptor beta chains came from one sample sequenced in a study of metastatic and nonmetastatic thyroid tumors. TCRdb re-called the PCR reads with MiXCR. In the table there are around 46,000 clones, roughly 23% of which are singletons. Nobody among the patients had been given any treatment before thyroid surgery. Source material: blood. The origin of the receptors is a male donor with papillary thyroid cancer or a benign thyroid nodule (not recorded which). Some clones in this sample may be carry-over from other donors' samples.

CDR3 residues: CASSLGQGRVEQFF. The CDR3 nucleotides read TGTGCCAGCAGCTTAGGACAGGGAAGGGTGGAGCAGTTCTTC. This chain links TRBV7-9 with TRBJ2-1; 7 bases match TRBD1. The CDR3 extends over 14 amino acids. V was pared by 1 base and J by 10 bases, with 7 bases of the junction left unmatched. Germline CDR1 SEHNR, CDR2 FQNEAQ (reference sequence).

This clone occurred many times. V usage is TRBV20-1 and J usage is TRBJ2-3, with D unresolved. The germline V gene encodes CDR1 DFQATT and CDR2 SNEGSKA (reference sequence). V lost 4 bases, J lost 4 bases, and 15 bases lay in between. This CDR3 region has 14 residues. The CDR3 region has the DNA TGCAGTGCTAACCCCCTTGGCCGAGCAGATACGCAGTATTTT. Translation gives CSANPLGRADTQYF.

The genes are TRBV14 and TRBJ2-1, with 11 bases aligning to TRBD1. The junction had 11 bases not matched to a gene; V was cut back by 6 bases and J by 7 bases. Germline V gene lookup returns CDR1 SGHDN and CDR2 FVKESK. The CDR3 consists of 16 residues. CDR3 sequence reads: CASSPGTGGRRNEQFF. The CDR3 DNA is TGTGCCAGCAGTCCCGGGACAGGGGGAAGGCGGAATGAGCAGTTCTTC.

V usage is TRBV15 and J usage is TRBJ1-4; a possible D gene is TRBD1 (5 bases). The CDR3 has 15 residues. Germline CDR1 and CDR2: LNHNV and YYDKDF (reference sequence). Trimming left V 0 bases short and J 5 bases short, with 10 bases between. The CDR3 loop is CATSRDTGANEKLFF. CDR3 in DNA: TGTGCCACCAGCAGAGATACTGGGGCGAATGAAAAACTGTTTTTT. The full variable domain, rest sourced from reference TRBV15 and TRBJ1-4, is DAMVIQNPRYQVTQFGKPVTLSCSQTLNHNVMYWYQQKSSQAPKLLFHYYDKDFNNEADTPDNFQSRRPNTSFCFLDIRSPGLGDTAMYLCATSRDTGANEKLFFGSGTQLSVL.

This clone occurred many times. The rearrangement links TRBV12-3 or TRBV12-4 to TRBJ2-7; 12 bases fit TRBD2. This CDR3 is built from 16 residues. Germline trimming cut 6 bases from V and 7 bases from J; bases unmatched to any gene: 13. CDR3 DNA: TGTGCCAGCAGGGGCACGCTAGCGGGAGGGCCGGGAGAGCAGTACTTC. This translates into CASRGTLAGGPGEQYF.

Of note for this clone: One end of the junction does not line up with germline, which may come from a read error. The chain is built from TRBV6-1 and TRBJ2-2; D is possibly TRBD2 (6 bases). CDR1 is MNHNS and CDR2 is SASEGT in the germline V gene. This CDR3 is 14 amino acids long. DNA of the CDR3: TGTGCCAGCAGTGACGGTACTAGCACCGTGGAGCTGTTTTTT. It is translated as CASSDGTSTVELFF.

This clone has at least ten counts. This sequence joins TRBV10-1 and TRBJ2-3; D is possibly TRBD1 (6 bases). The V gene lost 3 bases and the J gene lost 1 base, with 8 bases spanning the gap. The CDR3 loop spans 14 amino acids. Germline V gene lookup returns CDR1 WNHNN and CDR2 SYGVQD (reference sequence). The CDR3 here is CASSENRGTDTQYF. DNA for the CDR3: TGCGCCAGCAGTGAAAACAGGGGCACAGATACGCAGTATTTT.

The chain joins TRBV6-2 or TRBV6-3 to TRBJ1-5; weak D call: TRBD1 (6 bases). This CDR3 comprises 19 residues. V dropped 2 bases and J dropped 2 bases, with 22 bases sitting between them. Germline V CDR1 and CDR2: MNHEY, SVGEGT. In nucleotides, the CDR3 is TGTGCCAGCAGTTACCCAACAGGGAAGATTACATTGGGCAATCAGCCCCAGCATTTT. This translates into CASSYPTGKITLGNQPQHF.

This clone was counted many times. The chain recombines TRBV20-1 with TRBJ1-1, with unresolved D. V was clipped by 3 bases and J by 3 bases, with 20 bases between them. Per the germline V gene, CDR1 is DFQATT and CDR2 is SNEGSKA (reference sequence). There are 16 residues in the CDR3. The CDR3 nucleotides are TGCAGTGCTAGTCGAGGCGGGTTCGCTGGGTACACTGAAGCTTTCTTT. This gives the protein CSASRGGFAGYTEAFF.

This clone was seen at least ten times. The chain uses TRBV11-3 and TRBJ2-3; TRBD2 agrees at 14 bases. V was clipped by 1 base and J by 6 bases; unmatched bases: 3. Germline CDR1 and CDR2: SGHNT and YENEEA. The CDR3 has 16 residues. The DNA for the CDR3 is TGTGCCAGCAGCTTAGGGGGACTAGCGGGAGCGGATACGCAGTATTTT. It codes for CASSLGGLAGADTQYF.

In this sample, this clone turned up many times. The chain is built from TRBV7-8 and TRBJ2-1, with 9 bases aligning to TRBD2. This CDR3 is built from 16 residues. Germline V gives CDR1 SGHVS, CDR2 FQNEAQ. The junction had 15 bases not matched to a gene; V was cut back by 11 bases and J by 4 bases. CDR3 DNA sequence: TGTGCCGACAGCGAGGTCCCTAGCGGGACTTACAATGAGCAGTTCTTC. Translation gives CADSEVPSGTYNEQFF.

This clone was seen repeatedly, ten times or more. The chain uses TRBV18 and TRBJ1-1; 7 bases align to TRBD1. The CDR3 has 12 residues. V was pared by 6 bases and J by 8 bases, with 6 bases of the junction left unmatched. Germline V CDR1 and CDR2: KGHSH, LQKENI. DNA of the CDR3: TGTGCCAGCTCCGAACTACAGGGGGAAGCTTTCTTT. Amino acids: CASSELQGEAFF.

This clone appeared a few times. A read error may produce the germline difference seen at one junction end. The genes are TRBV10-2 and TRBJ1-5; D unresolved. This CDR3 has 15 residues. Germline CDR1 WSHSY, CDR2 SAAADI. This CDR3 reads CASSESRNSNQPQRF. The CDR3 DNA is TGCGCCAGCAGTGAGAGCCGGAATAGCAATCAGCCCCAGCGTTTT.

This clone was found many times. The V and J genes are TRBV4-2 and TRBJ1-2; 9 bases agree with TRBD1. The trim removed 8 bases at V and 3 bases at J, leaving 13 bases unmatched. Germline lookup yields CDR1 LGHNA and CDR2 YNFKEQ. The CDR3 is 16 amino acids. CDR3 residues: CASYGTGPNRDYGYTF. CDR3 sequence (DNA): TGTGCCAGCTACGGGACAGGGCCCAATAGGGACTATGGCTACACCTTC.